One and the same sample provided the 5 T cell receptor beta chains below, sequenced in a study of blood T cell repertoires in COVID-19. This table comes from immunoSEQ multiplex PCR, and its TCRdb copy is limited to in-frame clones, with some not included. The sample lists about 31,000 clones, around 90% occurring once. The sequencing input was peripheral blood. The receptors shown here come from a man aged 60 to 69 with COVID-19, enrolled during active disease.

The gene calls are TRBV14 and TRBJ1-3, with D tentatively TRBD1 (6 bases). This CDR3 region has 15 residues. Trimming took off 0 bases at V and 3 bases at J, with 9 bases between the two ends. In germline, CDR1 is SGHDN, CDR2 FVKESK. This chain's CDR3 is CASSQETGGGNTIYF. In nucleotides, the CDR3 is TGTGCCAGCAGCCAAGAGACAGGCGGTGGAAACACCATATATTTT.

V is TRBV5-1 and J is TRBJ2-6; possible D gene TRBD1, 6 bases. This CDR3 is built from 16 residues. Trimming stripped 7 bases from V and 2 bases from J, with 16 bases between. Germline V gene lookup returns CDR1 SGHRS and CDR2 YFSETQ. This CDR3 is CASGRFSGAGANVLTF. CDR3 nucleotide sequence: TGCGCCAGCGGAAGATTTTCAGGGGCTGGGGCCAACGTCCTGACTTTC.

This chain links TRBV2 with TRBJ2-3; 11 bases align to TRBD1. This CDR3 comprises 15 residues. The junction had 8 bases not matched to a gene; V was cut back by 6 bases and J by 6 bases. CDR1 is SNHLY, CDR2 FYNNEI, per germline. The DNA for the CDR3 is TGTGCCAGCAGCGGGACAGGGGGGAAGCTGGATACGCAGTATTTT. Translating it yields CASSGTGGKLDTQYF.

J is TRBJ2-5 and V is TRBV28; the match to TRBD1 covers 8 bases. Germline V lookup: CDR1 MDHEN, CDR2 SYDVKM. Trimming took 10 bases from V and 1 from J; bases not matched to a gene: 11. The CDR3 extends over 15 amino acids. Here the CDR3 reads CATIPQGGPQETQYF. The CDR3 DNA reads as TGTGCCACCATTCCACAGGGGGGTCCCCAAGAGACCCAGTACTTC. The full variable domain, completed using reference TRBV28 and TRBJ2-5, is DVKVTQSSRYLVKRTGEKVFLECVQDMDHENMFWYRQDPGLGLRLIYFSYDVKMKEKGDIPEGYSVSREKKERFSLILESASTNQTSMYLCATIPQGGPQETQYFGPGTRLLVL.

The V call is TRBV2, the J call TRBJ2-1, with TRBD2 matching 11 bases. With V trimmed by 6 bases and J by 6 bases, 10 bases remained unmatched. The CDR3 has 16 amino acids. The germline V gene encodes CDR1 SNHLY and CDR2 FYNNEI. The CDR3 protein is CASSTTTSGSPNEQFF. CDR3 bases: TGTGCCAGCAGCACCACTACTAGCGGGAGTCCCAATGAGCAGTTCTTC.